This is a list of T cell receptor beta chains from one sample in a study of OX40 agonist ivuxolimab in advanced cancers. TCRdb keeps only in-frame clones here, not all; method: immunoSEQ multiplex PCR. The table shows 71,000 or so clones, with roughly 81% occurring only once. The material sequenced was CD4+ or CD8+ T cells sorted from blood, taken in a trial of the OX40 agonist ivuxolimab. The receptors derive from an adult with an advanced solid tumor such as melanoma, head and neck, liver or kidney cancer. Both conserved end residues are trimmed from each CDR3. The D gene is left open where the match is weak.

d_gene,v_gene,CDR3aa
TRBD1,TRBV28,ASSPTGATYEQY
TRBD2,TRBV28,ASHPGGVGGGITGELF
.,TRBV30,AWSVSGRNIQY
.,TRBV11-2,ASSLGRVEEKLF
.,TRBV5-1,ASSLQGNQPQH
.,TRBV9,ASSVIGSGANVLT
.,TRBV7-9,ASSPRTAEAF
.,TRBV19,ATSRGANTEAF
TRBD1,TRBV18,ASSPGTDNEAF
TRBD2,TRBV5-5,ASSPWTSGRGETQY
TRBD2,TRBV5-4,ASSLDLAEGDTQY
TRBD1,TRBV5-1,ASRPGTGDGYT
.,TRBV7-3,ASSFSGYEDTQY
.,TRBV6-1,ASRNPSNEAQY
TRBD1,TRBV11-2,ASSSRRGTGELF
.,TRBV7-2,ASSFLYEQY
.,TRBV5-5,ASSLGGKSNTEAF
.,TRBV21-1,ASSKEGGSLSNEQY
.,TRBV18,ASSPTANTGELF
.,TRBV2,ASNQYNEQF
TRBD2,TRBV28,ASSLSGAGGRETQY
TRBD2,TRBV7-2,ASNAAGGRVTDTQY